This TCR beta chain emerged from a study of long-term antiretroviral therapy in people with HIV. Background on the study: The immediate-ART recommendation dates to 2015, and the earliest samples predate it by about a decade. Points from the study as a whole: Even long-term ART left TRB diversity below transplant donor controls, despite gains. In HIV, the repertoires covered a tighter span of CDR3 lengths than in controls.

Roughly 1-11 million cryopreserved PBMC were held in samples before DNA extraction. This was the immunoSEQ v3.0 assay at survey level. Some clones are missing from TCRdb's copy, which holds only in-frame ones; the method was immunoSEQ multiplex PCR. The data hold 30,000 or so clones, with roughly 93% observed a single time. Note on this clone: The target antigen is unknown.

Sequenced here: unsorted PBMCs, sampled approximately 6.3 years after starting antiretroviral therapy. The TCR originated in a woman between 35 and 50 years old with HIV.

CDR3 coding DNA: TGTGCCAGCAGTTCGAATACCGGGACAGGGGTCTATGGCTACACCTTC. Amino acid sequence: CASSSNTGTGVYGYTF. This chain joins TRBV27 and TRBJ1-2; 10 nucleotides match TRBD1. Unmatched junction bases numbered 9, after V lost 4 bases and J lost 4 bases. The germline V gene encodes CDR1 MNHEY and CDR2 SMNVEV (reference sequence). The CDR3 extends over 16 amino acids.